This T cell receptor beta chain was captured by sequencing in a study of tumor and adjacent non-tumor tissue in lung cancer. Germline CDR1 reads SQVTM; CDR2 reads ANQGSEA. The CDR3 is 12 amino acids. RNA was extracted from bulk tissue without any cell sorting. The library came from three nested PCR rounds adapted from ARM-PCR protocols. TCRdb reanalysed the multiplex PCR reads using MiXCR and keeps one entry per CDR3 protein. The sample shows fewer than 130,000 distinct CDR3 sequences, about 87% of them seen only once. About this clonotype: Its antigen remains unidentified.

Points from the study as a whole: Top 100 clones took a larger repertoire share in normal lung. Compared with tumor, normal lung showed significantly lower TCR diversity.

The chain uses TRBV29-1 and TRBJ1-1; D remains ambiguous. The receptor comes from a man aged 65-85 years with non-small cell lung cancer. Sample: lung tumor tissue. The CDR3 spells CGIDAQATEAFF. The CDR3 region has the DNA TGCGGCATTGATGCCCAGGCCACTGAAGCTTTCTTT.